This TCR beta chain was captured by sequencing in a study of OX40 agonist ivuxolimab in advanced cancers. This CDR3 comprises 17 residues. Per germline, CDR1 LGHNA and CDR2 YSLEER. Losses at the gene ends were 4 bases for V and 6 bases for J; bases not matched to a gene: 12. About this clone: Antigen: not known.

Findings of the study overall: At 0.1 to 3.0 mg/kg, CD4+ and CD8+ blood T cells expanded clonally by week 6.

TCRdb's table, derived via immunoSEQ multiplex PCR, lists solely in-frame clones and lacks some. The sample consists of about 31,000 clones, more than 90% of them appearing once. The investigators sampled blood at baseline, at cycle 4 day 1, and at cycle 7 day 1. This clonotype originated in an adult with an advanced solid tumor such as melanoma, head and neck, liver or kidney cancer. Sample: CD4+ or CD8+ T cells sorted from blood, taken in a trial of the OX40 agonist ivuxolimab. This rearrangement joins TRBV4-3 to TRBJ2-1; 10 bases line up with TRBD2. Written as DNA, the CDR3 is TGCGCCAGCAGCCCTGAGATAGCGGGAGGCCCTTTCAATGAGCAGTTCTTC. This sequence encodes CASSPEIAGGPFNEQFF.